This T cell receptor beta chain is drawn from a study of early T cells in non-severe SARS-CoV-2 infection. Study in general: Bulk RNA isolated from unsorted whole blood underwent sequencing; chains were not paired. Notes on the study in general: Matching against VDJdb likely underestimated virus-specific expansions, favoring anti-spike CD8.

Points on this clonotype: What it recognizes is unknown.

TCRdb re-called the 5' RACE reads with MiXCR, one entry per CDR3 protein. The table lists under 70,000 distinct CDR3 sequences, 15% of them singletons. V dropped 2 bases and J dropped 1; count of bases not matched to a gene: 7. This CDR3 region has 16 residues. CDR1 and CDR2 from the germline V gene are SGHNT and YYREEE (reference sequence). The chain joins TRBV5-4 to TRBJ2-7, with 9 bases aligning to TRBD1. The receptor's source is an adult who was a healthcare worker with PCR-confirmed SARS-CoV-2 infection or an uninfected control (not recorded which). The sample was whole blood, taken at baseline. The CDR3 protein is CASSFYRDRASYEQYF. The CDR3 DNA reads as TGTGCCAGCAGCTTTTATCGGGACAGGGCATCCTACGAGCAGTACTTC. The variable domain in full, completed from reference TRBV5-4 and TRBJ2-7, reads ETGVTQSPTHLIKTRGQQVTLRCSSQSGHNTVSWYQQALGQGPQFIFQYYREEENGRGNFPPRFSGLQFPNYSSELNVNALELDDSALYLCASSFYRDRASYEQYFGPGTRLTVT.